The clone carrying this T cell receptor (beta chain) was detected ten times or more. Its antigen is still unknown. The entry originates in a study of spatial heterogeneity in lung cancer. Study context: Alpha-chain sequences were consistently detected less often than beta-chain sequences. A unique TCR and UMI combination showed up more than ten times in raw reads, on average. Findings and caveats of the study: Ubiquitous expanded tumor TCRs surfaced in blood more at resection than they did at follow-up.

The ends were cut back, 8 bases at V and 2 bases at J, with 13 bases in the middle. The length of the CDR3 is 13 residues. Germline CDR1 SEHNR, CDR2 FQNEAQ (reference sequence). Indicated time point: sample taken at primary tumor resection. Tumor, nontumor lung or frozen PBMC supplied whole RNA that was sequenced unsorted. TCR cDNA molecules each carried a unique molecular identifier. Each CDR3 protein gets one entry after TCRdb re-called the 5' RACE reads with MiXCR. The sample shows 11,000 to 15,000 distinct CDR3 sequences, 11% of them seen only once. This TCR came from a female donor with early-stage non-small cell lung cancer. The chain links TRBV7-9 to TRBJ2-7, with D possibly matching TRBD1 (6 bases). Sequenced here: PBMCs, sampled at surgery. The CDR3 reads CASGPQGTYEQYF. The CDR3 DNA reads as TGTGCCAGCGGCCCTCAGGGGACCTACGAGCAGTACTTC.